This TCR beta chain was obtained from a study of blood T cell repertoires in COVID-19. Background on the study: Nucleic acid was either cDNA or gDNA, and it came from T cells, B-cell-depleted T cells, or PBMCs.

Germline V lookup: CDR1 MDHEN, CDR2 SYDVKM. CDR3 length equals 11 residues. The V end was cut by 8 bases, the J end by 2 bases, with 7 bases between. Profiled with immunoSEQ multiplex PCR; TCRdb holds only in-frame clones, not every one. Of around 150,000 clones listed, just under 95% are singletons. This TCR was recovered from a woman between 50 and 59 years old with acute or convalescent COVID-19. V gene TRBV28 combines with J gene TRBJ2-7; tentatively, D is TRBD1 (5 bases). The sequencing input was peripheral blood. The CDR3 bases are TGTGCCAGCTCAGGGACCTACGAGCAGTACTTC. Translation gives CASSGTYEQYF.